Described below is a single TCR beta chain sequence and its context. What it recognizes is unknown. The CDR3 contains 16 residues. The germline V gene encodes CDR1 PRHDT and CDR2 FYEKMQ (reference sequence). V shed 5 bases, J shed 4 bases, and the junction held 10 bases outside the gene matches. The data belong to a study of human T cells and chemical hapten exposure. The time point here: pre-sensitization, week 0. Treatment: therapeutic diphenylcyclopropenone sensitization with weekly scalp DPC. Study-level points and caveats: High-frequency TCRs, those above 1 in 1000, stayed the same after DPC sensitization. Patch test scores rose with PT1 expanded TCR counts, a positive correlation.

TCRdb re-analysed the RACE reads in MiXCR, keeping a single row per CDR3 protein. The table records approximately 60,000 distinct CDR3 sequences, 11% of them present only once. This clonotype was obtained from a woman in her 40s with alopecia areata. Some clones in this sample may be carry-over from other donors' samples. Here the sequenced sample was whole blood, taken in connection with sensitization to the hapten diphenylcyclopropenone (DPC). V and J are TRBV13 and TRBJ1-2; 10 bases align to TRBD1. CDR3 DNA sequence: TGTGCCAGCAGCCGCGGGACAGGGGAATCTGGCTATGGCTACACCTTC. It translates to CASSRGTGESGYGYTF.